Presented here are 7 T cell receptor beta chains from one specimen sequenced in a study of cytomegalovirus exposure and HLA in healthy donors. PCR primers comprised 60 Vbeta and 13 Jbeta primers. The data were produced by immunoSEQ multiplex PCR, yet TCRdb's version contains in-frame clones alone and is incomplete. The table lists more than 100,000 clones, approximately 87% of them singletons. Material: PBMCs. These receptors originate from a woman under 40 in good health and CMV-seronegative.

This chain joins TRBV7-8 and TRBJ1-2; D gene unclear. This CDR3 has 17 residues. Trimming cost V 1 base and J 7 bases, with 22 bases left between them. Germline loops: CDR1 SGHVS, CDR2 FQNEAQ. This CDR3 is CASSLDFSEETLSGYTF. The CDR3 DNA follows: TGTGCCAGCAGCTTAGACTTCAGCGAGGAAACATTATCTGGCTACACCTTC.

Only one count was recorded for this clone. The sample holds other DNA sequences that translate to the same CDR3. V usage is TRBV18 and J usage is TRBJ1-5, with 9 bases matching TRBD1. The J segment lost 7 bases and the V segment lost 0 bases, leaving 7 bases of the junction unmatched. The CDR3 consists of 16 residues. Germline lookup yields CDR1 KGHSH and CDR2 LQKENI. The CDR3 DNA follows: TGTGCCAGCTCACCACCGGGACAGGGAAAGGACCAGCCCCAGCATTTT. Residues: CASSPPGQGKDQPQHF.

This clone was counted once. The V and J genes are TRBV4-1 and TRBJ2-2; 8 bases fit TRBD2. The length of the CDR3 is 15 residues. V lost 2 bases and J lost 6; bases outside the gene matches: 5. Germline V gives CDR1 MGHRA, CDR2 YSYEKL. In DNA, the CDR3 is TGCGCCAGCAGCCAACCAGCGGGAGATTCCGGGGAGCTGTTTTTT. Translating it yields CASSQPAGDSGELFF.

The chain uses TRBV4-3 and TRBJ2-7, with TRBD2 matching 8 bases. The germline V gene has CDR1 LGHNA and CDR2 YSLEER. The V segment lost 1 base and the J segment 3 bases; nucleotides outside the gene matches: 5. The CDR3 runs to 15 residues. CDR3 residues: CASSQGIAGLYEQYF. CDR3 nucleotide sequence: TGCGCCAGCAGCCAAGGGATAGCGGGGCTCTACGAGCAGTACTTC.

V usage is TRBV4-3 and J usage is TRBJ1-3; TRBD1 is a possible D gene (6 bases). Trimming shortened V by 1 base and J by 4 bases, and 11 bases separated the two germline ends. Germline V gene sequence: CDR1 LGHNA, CDR2 YSLEER. The CDR3 covers 15 residues. This CDR3 is CASSQGQAGGNTIYF. DNA of the CDR3: TGCGCCAGCAGCCAAGGACAGGCTGGCGGAAACACCATATATTTT.

The chain links TRBV6-1 to TRBJ1-6, with D maybe TRBD1 (5 bases). The CDR3 contains 15 residues. In germline, CDR1 is MNHNS, CDR2 SASEGT. V was shortened by 4 bases and J by 7 bases, with 14 bases between the two germline ends. CDR3 loop: CASSVGGAGNSPLHF. CDR3 coding DNA: TGTGCCAGCAGTGTCGGGGGAGCGGGAAATTCACCCCTCCACTTT.

CDR3 amino acids: CASRPGQASQETQYF. In DNA, the CDR3 is TGTGCCAGCAGACCGGGTCAAGCCTCGCAAGAGACCCAGTACTTC. The rearrangement joins TRBV27 to TRBJ2-5; D is unclear. The CDR3 runs to 15 residues. Per germline, CDR1 MNHEY and CDR2 SMNVEV (reference sequence). The germline V and J ends were trimmed by 6 bases and 2 bases, with 16 bases remaining between them.